This TCR beta chain was sequenced during a study of beta chain features in type 1 diabetes. Sort purity for all populations was recorded as exceeding 98%. The sequenced template was cDNA made from the entire isolated RNA. Method: immunoSEQ multiplex PCR; TCRdb's copy keeps in-frame clones and lacks some. The sample consists of about 360,000 clones, roughly 12% of them appearing once. General observations from the study: PCR may have favored shorter templates equally in patients and controls. A potential influence of HLA type upon TCRB rearrangement remained unresolved herein.

A word on this clone: What it binds is not known.

The germline CDR1 and CDR2 sequences are SQVTM and ANQGSEA. Trimming took 1 base from V and 1 from J; bases not matched to a gene: 6. This CDR3 spans 15 amino acids. The sequenced sample consisted of naive CD4+ T cells from blood. The TCR originated in a man between 18 and 35 years old in good health. The chain combines TRBV29-1 with TRBJ1-2; 7 nucleotides agree with TRBD1. CDR3 in DNA: TGCAGCGTTGAAGGGGACAGACAAAATAACTATGGCTACACCTTC. Amino acids: CSVEGDRQNNYGYTF.